This passage covers 31 T cell receptor beta chains from one sample sequenced in a study of T cell repertoires in cytomegalovirus infection. These receptors are not linked to any known antigen. TCRdb re-analysed the reads in MiXCR, keeping a single row per CDR3 protein. The sample lists hundreds of thousands of distinct CDR3 sequences; roughly 43% were seen once. This sample comprised cultured PBMCs, obtained from culture after CMV antigen stimulation. Receptor source: a human donor in good health (CMV status not recorded). Some clones in this sample may be carry-over from other donors' samples.

This clonotype was counted ten times or more. V is TRBV18 and J is TRBJ1-5; D unresolved. The CDR3 totals 13 residues. Germline V gives CDR1 KGHSH, CDR2 LQKENI. The ends were cut back, 2 bases at V and 5 bases at J, with 7 bases in the middle. For the CDR3, the DNA is TGTGCCAGCTCACCAGGTTCGGATCAGCCCCAGCATTTT. Encoded protein: CASSPGSDQPQHF.

The rearrangement uses TRBV12-3 or TRBV12-4 and TRBJ2-1, with 11 bases lining up with TRBD1. The CDR3 covers 16 residues. J was trimmed by 2 bases and V by 5 bases; bases with no gene match: 5. CDR3: CASSTRTGGPYNEQFF. CDR3 coding DNA: TGTGCCAGCAGTACCCGGACAGGGGGCCCCTACAATGAGCAGTTCTTC.

The genes are TRBV2 and TRBJ1-3; D is undetermined. This CDR3 has 16 residues. Germline CDR1 reads SNHLY; CDR2 reads FYNNEI. V was pared by 6 bases and J by 0 bases, with 15 bases between. CDR3 DNA sequence: TGTGCCAGCAGCCAGGAAACACTCCTCTCTGGAAACACCATATATTTT. It yields the protein CASSQETLLSGNTIYF.

The chain combines TRBV2 with TRBJ1-4, with D tentatively TRBD1 (5 bases). The V end lost 2 bases, the J end lost 0 bases, and 25 bases lay between the germline ends. This CDR3 is built from 21 residues. CDR1 SNHLY and CDR2 FYNNEI come from the germline V gene. CDR3 protein: CASSEFGFPGSELATNEKLFF. The CDR3, as DNA: TGTGCCAGCAGTGAATTCGGTTTCCCAGGGTCCGAGCTTGCAACTAATGAAAAACTGTTTTTT.

This chain uses TRBV7-2 with TRBJ1-1, with D perhaps matching TRBD1 (5 bases). V lost 1 base and J 1 base, leaving 10 bases between the germline ends. Germline-derived CDR1 and CDR2 are SGHTA and FQGNSA. The CDR3 runs 15 residues. The CDR3 DNA follows: TGTGCCAGCAGCTTAGATGGACATCAGAACACTGAAGCTTTCTTT. The encoded protein is CASSLDGHQNTEAFF.

This rearrangement joins TRBV5-1 to TRBJ2-3; D is ambiguous. The germline V gene has CDR1 SGHRS and CDR2 YFSETQ. The CDR3 extends over 16 amino acids. The germline V and J ends were trimmed by 4 bases and 0 bases, with 15 bases remaining between them. This CDR3 is CASSPLGIASTDTQYF. As DNA, the CDR3 is TGCGCCAGCAGCCCGCTCGGAATTGCTAGCACAGATACGCAGTATTTT.

The genes are TRBV7-2 and TRBJ2-1; 9 bases map to TRBD1. CDR1 is SGHTA, CDR2 FQGNSA, per germline. V was pared by 5 bases and J by 0 bases, with 8 bases of the junction left unmatched. CDR3 length: 17 residues. The CDR3 bases are TGTGCCAGCAGCACGAACAGGGGGCCCAACTCCTACAATGAGCAGTTCTTC. Its protein is CASSTNRGPNSYNEQFF.

This clonotype was recorded once. The V and J genes are TRBV11-3 and TRBJ2-1; the D gene is possibly TRBD1 (6 bases). The V gene lost 7 bases and the J gene lost 2 bases, with 15 bases spanning the gap. Germline values: CDR1 SGHNT, CDR2 YENEEA. CDR3 length: 15 amino acids. The CDR3 DNA reads TGTGCCAGCACTCCGGGACATTCACCCTACAATGAGCAGTTCTTC. It is translated as CASTPGHSPYNEQFF.

V gene TRBV5-1 combines with J gene TRBJ2-2; no clear D gene. The CDR3 extends over 15 amino acids. V lost 0 bases and J lost 3, with 9 bases in between. CDR1 and CDR2 from the germline V gene are SGHRS and YFSETQ. As DNA, the CDR3 is TGCGCCAGCAGCTTGGGACATCGGGACACCGGGGAGCTGTTTTTT. It is translated as CASSLGHRDTGELFF.

The chain joins TRBV11-2 to TRBJ1-1; D perhaps matches TRBD1 (5 bases). Between the trimmed V and J ends, which lost 6 bases and 0 bases, there was a span of 14 bases. CDR1 and CDR2 (germline): SGHAT, FQNNGV. The CDR3 has 15 residues. CDR3 nucleotide sequence: TGTGCCAGCAGAGGCGGGGGTGCGGTGAACACTGAAGCTTTCTTT. Protein product: CASRGGGAVNTEAFF.

The genes are TRBV7-9 and TRBJ2-3; D may be TRBD1 or TRBD2 (5 bases each). V lost 2 bases and J 2 bases, leaving 11 bases between the germline ends. Germline V gene lookup returns CDR1 SEHNR and CDR2 FQNEAQ (reference sequence). The CDR3 is 15 amino acids. CDR3 region: CASSLSGTDTDTQYF. The CDR3 DNA reads as TGTGCCAGCAGCTTATCGGGGACGGACACAGATACGCAGTATTTT.

This clonotype is a singleton in its sample. This chain joins TRBV7-8 and TRBJ2-2; D not certain. Trimming cost V 7 bases and J 1 base, with 10 bases left between them. The V gene's germline CDR1 is SGHVS and CDR2 FQNEAQ. The length of the CDR3 is 14 residues. CDR3 loop: CASIRGLNTGELFF. CDR3 in DNA: TGTGCCAGCATCAGAGGCTTGAACACCGGGGAGCTGTTTTTT.

This clonotype has a handful of counts. This chain joins TRBV4-1 and TRBJ1-2, with 11 bases that match TRBD1. CDR3 size: 19 residues. The germline V gene has CDR1 MGHRA and CDR2 YSYEKL. J was trimmed by 8 bases and V by 0 bases; bases with no gene match: 17. CDR3 bases: TGCGCCAGCAGCCAAGAACGCCACGGGACAGGGGGTTGGAGTTGGGGCTACACCTTC. Protein: CASSQERHGTGGWSWGYTF.

The rearrangement uses TRBV19 and TRBJ2-7; D might be TRBD1 (6 bases). The CDR3 loop spans 14 amino acids. V gave up 6 bases and J gave up 5 bases, with 17 bases separating them. Germline V gene data show CDR1 as LNHDA and CDR2 as SQIVND (reference sequence). The CDR3 bases are TGTGCCAGTAGGCTCTCACAGGGATATAACGAGCAGTACTTC. It translates to CASRLSQGYNEQYF.

This clonotype was seen a few times. The V call is TRBV7-9, the J call TRBJ1-5; D unclear. The CDR3 contains 13 residues. Per germline, CDR1 SEHNR and CDR2 FQNEAQ (reference sequence). V was trimmed by 4 bases and J by 10 bases, leaving 14 bases between them. The CDR3 reads CASSSLGGEPQHF. CDR3 sequence (DNA): TGTGCCAGCAGCTCCCTGGGTGGGGAACCCCAGCATTTT.

The chain has TRBV20-1 and TRBJ1-6; unclear D gene. V dropped 6 bases and J dropped 8 bases, with 14 bases sitting between them. This CDR3 is 13 amino acids long. Germline V CDR1 and CDR2: DFQATT, SNEGSKA (reference sequence). The CDR3 protein is CSAREDIYSPLHF. CDR3 nucleotide sequence: TGCAGTGCAAGGGAGGATATTTATTCACCCCTCCACTTT.

This chain uses TRBV5-1 with TRBJ2-3, with TRBD2 identical over 13 bases. From germline, CDR1 is SGHRS and CDR2 YFSETQ. Germline trimming cut 5 bases from V and 10 bases from J; bases unmatched to any gene: 10. The CDR3 spans 15 residues. The CDR3 DNA is TGCGCCAGCAGGCCGACTAGCGGGGGGCTGCGGTCGCAGTATTTT. It codes for CASRPTSGGLRSQYF.

The table lists this clonotype with a count of one. The genes are TRBV12-3 or TRBV12-4 and TRBJ1-5; possibly TRBD1 for D (5 bases). V shed 6 bases and J shed 5 bases, with 14 bases lying between them. This CDR3 is built from 14 residues. The chain's CDR3 is CASRAGFSHQPQHF. In nucleotides, the CDR3 is TGTGCCAGCAGGGCAGGGTTCTCTCATCAGCCCCAGCATTTT.

This clonotype appeared a few times. The CDR3 here is CASSSPGPSPLHF. CDR3 in DNA: TGTGCCAGCAGCTCCCCCGGACCGTCACCCCTCCACTTT. This sequence joins TRBV7-2 and TRBJ1-6; the D is unclear. Between the trimmed V and J ends, which lost 4 bases and 10 bases, there was a span of 11 bases. Germline V CDR1 and CDR2: SGHTA, FQGNSA. CDR3 size: 13 residues.

The chain couples TRBV7-2 to TRBJ2-3; possible D gene TRBD2, 5 bases. Trimming shortened V by 4 bases and J by 3 bases, and 11 bases separated the two germline ends. Per the germline V gene, CDR1 is SGHTA and CDR2 is FQGNSA. CDR3 length: 14 residues. The CDR3 nucleotides read TGTGCCAGCAGCTCCATCTCGGGGACAGATACGCAGTATTTT. Translated, it gives CASSSISGTDTQYF.

This clonotype occurred a few times. The CDR3: CASSHEGSGVGEQYF. The CDR3 DNA is TGTGCCAGCAGCCACGAGGGGAGCGGGGTGGGAGAGCAGTACTTC. The chain joins TRBV7-8 to TRBJ2-7, with 7 bases identical to TRBD2. The trim removed 5 bases at V and 7 bases at J, leaving 14 bases unmatched. CDR3 length: 15 residues. From germline, CDR1 is SGHVS and CDR2 FQNEAQ.

This clonotype was found a few times. This chain joins TRBV9 and TRBJ2-5, with TRBD2 identical over 7 bases. The CDR3 consists of 16 residues. The germline gives CDR1 SGDLS, CDR2 YYNGEE. V lost 0 bases to trimming and J lost 7 bases; unmatched junction nucleotides: 12. DNA of the CDR3: TGTGCCAGCAGCGTAGTTCTCGGGGGGTCTTTCGGGACCCAGTACTTC. It translates to CASSVVLGGSFGTQYF.

This clonotype came up a few times. The CDR3 is CASSLAPLARLSYNEQFF. The CDR3 DNA sequence: TGTGCCAGCAGCTTAGCCCCTCTAGCGAGACTCTCCTACAATGAGCAGTTCTTC. The chain uses TRBV7-8 and TRBJ2-1, with D possibly matching TRBD2 (6 bases). The germline CDR1 and CDR2 sequences are SGHVS and FQNEAQ. The CDR3 contains 18 residues. V was trimmed by 0 bases and J by 0 bases, leaving 15 bases between them.

The chain links TRBV10-3 to TRBJ2-1; D assignment may be TRBD1 or TRBD2 (5 bases each). V lost 3 bases and J 6 bases, leaving 24 bases between the germline ends. CDR1 is ENHRY and CDR2 is SYGVKD in the germline V gene. This CDR3 spans 18 amino acids. The CDR3 protein is CAISDLGAPSRGLNEQFF. In nucleotides, the CDR3 is TGTGCCATCAGTGATCTCGGGGCCCCGAGTAGAGGCCTCAATGAGCAGTTCTTC.

The J gene is TRBJ1-2, the V gene TRBV6-5, with a possible D match to TRBD1 (6 bases). The CDR3 has 15 residues. V was trimmed by 2 bases and J by 4 bases, leaving 14 bases between them. The germline gives CDR1 MNHEY, CDR2 SVGAGI. CDR3 residues: CASSYDRRGFYGYTF. CDR3 DNA sequence: TGTGCCAGCAGTTACGACAGGAGGGGTTTCTATGGCTACACCTTC.

V usage is TRBV18 and J usage is TRBJ2-4, with D hard to call. V gave up 0 bases and J gave up 8 bases, with 11 bases separating them. The CDR3 sequence is 14 residues long. Germline loops: CDR1 KGHSH, CDR2 LQKENI. CDR3 region: CASSPPTGKDIQYF. The CDR3, as DNA: TGTGCCAGCTCACCACCGACGGGCAAGGACATTCAGTACTTC.

A word on this clonotype: A read error may produce the germline difference seen at one junction end. This chain links TRBV4-1 with TRBJ2-3; tentative D call: TRBD1 (5 bases). CDR1 and CDR2 (germline): MGHRA, YSYEKL. The length of the CDR3 is 17 residues. The CDR3 protein is CASSQDGTGHGSDTQYF. The DNA of the CDR3 is TGTGCCAGCAGCCAAGACGGAACAGGTCATGGGTCAGATACGCAGTATTTT.

The chain employs TRBV5-6 and TRBJ2-1; D might be TRBD1 or TRBD2, each matching 5 bases. The CDR3 covers 15 residues. CDR1 is SGHDT, CDR2 YYEEEE, per germline. Trimming removed 0 bases from V and 5 bases from J, with 12 bases in between. The CDR3 loop is CASSLVGESHNEQFF. In nucleotides, the CDR3 is TGTGCCAGCAGCTTGGTGGGGGAATCACACAATGAGCAGTTCTTC.

In the case of this clonotype: At one boundary the junction diverges from the germline segment, which might be a read error. This chain uses TRBV20-1 with TRBJ2-7; the match to TRBD1 covers 7 bases. The CDR3 is 14 residues long. Germline V CDR1 and CDR2: DFQATT, SNEGSKA (reference sequence). The CDR3 region has the DNA TGCAGTGCTAACCTTTGGACAGGTTCCTCCGAGCAGTACTTC. It encodes CSANLWTGSSEQYF.

The chain recombines TRBV5-1 with TRBJ2-5; D is possibly TRBD1 (6 bases). The CDR3 loop spans 13 amino acids. Deletions cut 6 bases from V and 3 bases from J, with 12 bases between. Germline assignment: CDR1 SGHRS and CDR2 YFSETQ. The CDR3 region is CASNTGWEETQYF. The DNA for the CDR3 is TGCGCCAGCAACACAGGGTGGGAAGAGACCCAGTACTTC.

The V and J genes are TRBV11-2 and TRBJ1-1; D not certain. CDR3 length: 14 amino acids. Trimming removed 5 bases at V and 2 bases at J, with 12 bases between. Germline values: CDR1 SGHAT, CDR2 FQNNGV. CDR3 protein: CASSDQNGNTEAFF. The CDR3 DNA follows: TGTGCCAGCAGCGACCAGAACGGAAACACTGAAGCTTTCTTT. The complete variable domain, with remaining parts taken from reference TRBV11-2 and TRBJ1-1, reads EAGVAQSPRYKIIEKRQSVAFWCNPISGHATLYWYQQILGQGPKLLIQFQNNGVVDDSQLPKDRFSAERLKGVDSTLKIQPAKLEDSAVYLCASSDQNGNTEAFFGQGTRLTVV.